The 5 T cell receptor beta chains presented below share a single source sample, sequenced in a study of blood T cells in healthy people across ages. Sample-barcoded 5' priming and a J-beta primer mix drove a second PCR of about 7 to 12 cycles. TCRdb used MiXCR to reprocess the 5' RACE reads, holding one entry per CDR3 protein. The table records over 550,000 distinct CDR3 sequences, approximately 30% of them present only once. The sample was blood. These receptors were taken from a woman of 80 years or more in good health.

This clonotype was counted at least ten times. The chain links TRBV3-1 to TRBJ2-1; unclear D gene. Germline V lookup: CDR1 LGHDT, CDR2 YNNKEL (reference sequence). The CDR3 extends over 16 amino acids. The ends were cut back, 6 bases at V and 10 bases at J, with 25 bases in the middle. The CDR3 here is CASSLDETIGHSEQFF. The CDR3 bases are TGTGCCAGCAGTTTAGACGAGACCATCGGCCATTCGGAGCAGTTCTTC.

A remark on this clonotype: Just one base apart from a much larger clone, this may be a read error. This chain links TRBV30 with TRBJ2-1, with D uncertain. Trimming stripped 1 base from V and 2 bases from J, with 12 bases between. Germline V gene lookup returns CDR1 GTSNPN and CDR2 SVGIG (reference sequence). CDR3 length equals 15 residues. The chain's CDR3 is CAWSGTSTTYNEQFF. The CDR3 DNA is TGTGCCTGGAGTGGGACGTCAACTACCTACAATGAGCAGTTCTTC.

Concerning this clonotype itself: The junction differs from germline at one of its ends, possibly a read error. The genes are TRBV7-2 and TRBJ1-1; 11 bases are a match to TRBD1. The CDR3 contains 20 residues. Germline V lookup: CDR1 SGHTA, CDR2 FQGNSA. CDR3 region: CAGSLGWRSGTGGGRTEAFF. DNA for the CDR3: TGTGCCGGCAGCTTAGGATGGAGGTCTGGGACAGGGGGAGGTAGGACTGAAGCTTTCTTT.

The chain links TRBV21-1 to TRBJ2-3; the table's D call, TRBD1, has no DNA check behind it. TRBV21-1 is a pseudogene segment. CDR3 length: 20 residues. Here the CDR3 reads CASSKVEVLRDRENTDTQYF. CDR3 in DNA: TGTGCCAGCAGCAAAGTTGAGGTTTTAAGGGACAGGGAAAACACAGATACGCAGTATTTT.

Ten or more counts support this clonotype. The CDR3 protein is CASSPQRGGSEQYF. CDR3 nucleotide sequence: TGTGCCAGCAGCCCCCAGCGGGGGGGAAGCGAGCAGTACTTC. J is TRBJ2-7 and V is TRBV7-2; 10 bases match TRBD2. The V gene's germline CDR1 is SGHTA and CDR2 FQGNSA. CDR3 length: 14 residues. The V gene end was trimmed by 5 bases and the J gene end by 6 bases; junction bases not matched to a gene: 7.